These 26 T cell receptor beta chains were sequenced from one sample in a study of CD8 T cells in ankylosing spondylitis. TCRdb re-derived calls from the 5' RACE reads in MiXCR, one entry per CDR3 protein. Of around 320,000 distinct CDR3 sequences detected, roughly 20% appear once; the ten largest clones hold roughly 3.6%. The specimen was blood, either unsorted or a sorted T cell fraction (not recorded which). These receptor sequences come from a female donor with ankylosing spondylitis or in good health (not recorded which).

This clonotype came up many times. Because the CDR3's place on the DNA is in doubt, the DNA is left out and the CDR3 is given as listed by TCRdb. The CDR3 here is CASSWGEGAAGFF. The genes are TRBV12-3 or TRBV12-4 and TRBJ2-1; TRBD2 is taken as the D call from the table, unchecked against the DNA. The CDR3 spans 13 residues, counting both ends.

For the CDR3, the DNA is TGCAGTGCTTCTAGCGGGAGGGCCCCAGTTGAGCAGTTCTTC. Translating gives CSASSGRAPVEQFF. This chain uses TRBV20-1 with TRBJ2-1, with 12 bases aligning to TRBD2. J was trimmed by 9 bases and V by 5 bases; bases with no gene match: 8. The germline V gene has CDR1 DFQATT and CDR2 SNEGSKA (reference sequence). CDR3 size: 14 residues.

This chain joins TRBV19 and TRBJ1-5; D unclear. From germline, CDR1 is LNHDA and CDR2 SQIVND (reference sequence). Trimming removed 3 bases at V and 5 bases at J, with 8 bases between. The CDR3 length is 13 residues. The CDR3 is CASSMGGYQPQHF. CDR3 in DNA: TGTGCCAGTAGTATGGGAGGATATCAGCCCCAGCATTTT.

This clonotype showed up many times. Here the CDR3 DNA reads TGTGCCAGCAGCCGCCCTGGGACTAGCGGGATTCATAACCATGAGCAGTTCTTC. Translating it yields CASSRPGTSGIHNHEQFF. The genes are TRBV11-2 and TRBJ2-1; 13 nucleotides match TRBD2. This CDR3 is built from 18 residues. In germline, CDR1 is SGHAT, CDR2 FQNNGV. J lost 8 bases, V lost 5 bases, and 15 bases had no gene match.

The rearrangement links TRBV10-3 to TRBJ2-1; tentatively, D is TRBD2 (6 bases). Deletions cut 2 bases from V and 9 bases from J, with 11 bases between. CDR1 is ENHRY, CDR2 SYGVKD, per germline. The CDR3 is made up of 13 amino acids. Written as DNA, the CDR3 is TGTGCCATCAGTGAGCTCGTGGGGGGTGAGCAGTTCTTC. Protein sequence: CAISELVGGEQFF.

CDR3 in DNA: TGTGCCAGCAGACGGACAGGGGGCGGAAATCATAATTCACCCCTCCACTTT. Translation: CASRRTGGGNHNSPLHF. The J gene is TRBJ1-6, the V gene TRBV6-1; 11 bases match TRBD1. The CDR3 covers 17 residues. The V and J ends lost 6 bases and 5 bases, in that order; junction bases with no gene match: 9. Germline V gene lookup returns CDR1 MNHNS and CDR2 SASEGT.

V usage is TRBV4-1 and J usage is TRBJ2-3; 16 bases match TRBD2. The CDR3 spans 17 residues. V was pared by 5 bases and J by 2 bases, with 4 bases of the junction left unmatched. Germline CDR1 is MGHRA and CDR2 is YSYEKL. The CDR3 spells CASSFGTSGRDTDTQYF. For the CDR3, the DNA is TGCGCCAGCAGCTTCGGGACTAGCGGGAGGGACACAGATACGCAGTATTTT.

V and J are TRBV5-1 and TRBJ2-7; D is possibly TRBD1 (5 bases). There are 12 residues in the CDR3. V was clipped by 4 bases and J by 4 bases, with 9 bases between them. Germline-derived CDR1 and CDR2 are SGHRS and YFSETQ. As DNA, the CDR3 is TGCGCCAGCAGCACAGACAGATACGAGCAGTACTTC. Translated: CASSTDRYEQYF.

This chain connects TRBV6-1 to TRBJ2-1, with D unresolved. Germline V lookup: CDR1 MNHNS, CDR2 SASEGT. This CDR3 has 15 residues. V was clipped by 4 bases and J by 12 bases, with 22 bases between them. CDR3 region: CASSAIPGVVDLQFF. As DNA, the CDR3 is TGTGCCAGCAGTGCCATCCCCGGCGTAGTGGATTTGCAGTTCTTC.

This clonotype has a handful of counts. This chain joins TRBV5-6 and TRBJ2-3, with D uncertain. Germline CDR1 reads SGHDT; CDR2 reads YYEEEE. V was pared by 0 bases and J by 7 bases, with 6 bases between. CDR3 length: 12 amino acids. CDR3 sequence reads: CASSLGVNTQYF. The CDR3 region has the DNA TGTGCCAGCAGCTTGGGGGTAAATACGCAGTATTTT.

The gene calls are TRBV6-1 and TRBJ2-2; TRBD2 agrees at 7 bases. The J segment lost 6 bases and the V segment lost 10 bases, leaving 11 bases of the junction unmatched. CDR3 length: 14 amino acids. The germline V gene has CDR1 MNHNS and CDR2 SASEGT. CDR3 protein: CATKDEGRAGELFF. CDR3 in DNA: TGTGCCACCAAAGACGAGGGGAGGGCCGGGGAGCTGTTTTTT.

The rearrangement uses TRBV2 and TRBJ1-1; D might be TRBD1 (6 bases). Germline CDR1 and CDR2: SNHLY and FYNNEI. V lost 6 bases and J lost 7, with 21 bases in between. The CDR3 runs to 15 residues. This CDR3 reads CASRRGPTGADEAFF. The DNA of the CDR3 is TGTGCCAGCAGGCGGGGGCCGACAGGAGCTGATGAAGCTTTCTTT.

This clonotype was picked up a small number of times. The CDR3 nucleotides read TGTGCCAGCAGCTTACCAACTAGCGGGACCGATGAGCAGTTCTTC. It yields the protein CASSLPTSGTDEQFF. V gene TRBV11-1 combines with J gene TRBJ2-1; 10 positions match TRBD2. There are 15 residues in the CDR3. Per the germline V gene, CDR1 is SGHAT and CDR2 is FQDESV (reference sequence). The ends lost 2 bases at V and 8 bases at J; junction bases unmatched: 6. The full variable domain, with the rest looked up from reference TRBV11-1 and TRBJ2-1, is EAEVAQSPRYKITEKSQAVAFWCDPISGHATLYWYRQILGQGPELLVQFQDESVVDDSQLPKDRFSAERLKGVDSTLKIQPAELGDSAMYLCASSLPTSGTDEQFFGPGTRLTVL.

Of note for this clonotype: Since a much larger clone is just one base distant, this may be a read error. The rearrangement joins TRBV6-1 to TRBJ2-3; 14 nucleotides align to TRBD2. This CDR3 is built from 18 residues. Trimming took 7 bases from V and 6 from J; bases not matched to a gene: 15. Germline V lookup: CDR1 MNHNS, CDR2 SASEGT. The CDR3 sequence: CASTTTSGLAGAVDTQYF. CDR3 bases: TGTGCCAGCACCACCACGTCGGGACTAGCGGGAGCAGTGGATACGCAGTATTTT.

This clonotype was seen more than once but under ten times. This chain uses TRBV6-1 with TRBJ2-1; TRBD1 might be the D (6 bases). Germline CDR1 reads MNHNS; CDR2 reads SASEGT. Trimming removed 6 bases from V and 2 bases from J, with 8 bases in between. The CDR3 covers 13 residues. The CDR3 reads CASSRTAYNEQFF. In DNA, the CDR3 is TGTGCCAGCAGCCGGACAGCCTACAATGAGCAGTTCTTC.

CDR3 residues: CASSHGGTYEQYF. CDR3 nucleotides: TGTGCCAGCAGCCATGGAGGGACCTACGAGCAGTACTTC. The rearrangement links TRBV12-3 or TRBV12-4 to TRBJ2-7; D may be TRBD2 (6 bases). The CDR3 consists of 13 residues. V was shortened by 6 bases and J by 2 bases, with 11 bases between the two germline ends.

V is TRBV6-2 or TRBV6-3 and J is TRBJ1-2; 9 bases agree with TRBD1. This CDR3 has 14 residues. CDR1 is MNHEY and CDR2 is SVGEGT in the germline V gene. V lost 8 bases to trimming and J lost 9 bases; unmatched junction nucleotides: 13. CDR3 bases: TGTGCCAGCGGACAAACCGGGACAGGGAAACGCTACACCTTC. This sequence encodes CASGQTGTGKRYTF.

This clonotype has a count of ten or more. This chain links TRBV12-3 or TRBV12-4 with TRBJ2-1; D gene ambiguous. V lost 6 bases and J lost 5, with 8 bases in between. This CDR3 region has 12 residues. This chain's CDR3 is CASSTGNNEQFF. The DNA for the CDR3 is TGTGCCAGCAGCACTGGAAACAATGAGCAGTTCTTC.

The genes are TRBV5-4 and TRBJ2-3; D is uncertain. The CDR3 is made up of 15 amino acids. V was clipped by 0 bases and J by 0 bases, with 8 bases between them. Germline values: CDR1 SGHNT, CDR2 YYREEE (reference sequence). This CDR3 is CASSLAARSTDTQYF. As DNA, the CDR3 is TGTGCCAGCAGCTTGGCGGCCCGTAGCACAGATACGCAGTATTTT. The full variable domain, in which reference TRBV5-4 and TRBJ2-3 provide the parts outside the CDR3, is ETGVTQSPTHLIKTRGQQVTLRCSSQSGHNTVSWYQQALGQGPQFIFQYYREEENGRGNFPPRFSGLQFPNYSSELNVNALELDDSALYLCASSLAARSTDTQYFGPGTRLTVL.

This clonotype appeared a few times. The rearrangement uses TRBV6-2 or TRBV6-3 and TRBJ1-5; D remains ambiguous. This CDR3 is 15 amino acids long. V was cut by 7 bases and J by 7 bases, with 20 bases left in between. Germline CDR1 reads MNHEY; CDR2 reads SVGEGT. The CDR3 loop is CASTDEVRWEQPQHF. CDR3 DNA sequence: TGTGCCAGCACCGACGAGGTCAGGTGGGAGCAGCCCCAGCATTTT.

The chain is built from TRBV4-3 and TRBJ1-2; D possibly corresponds to TRBD1 (6 bases). V shed 6 bases and J shed 1 base, with 12 bases lying between them. Germline V gene data show CDR1 as LGHNA and CDR2 as YSLEER. The CDR3 has 14 residues. CDR3 sequence: CASRRGQGNYGYTF. The CDR3 DNA sequence: TGCGCCAGCAGACGGGGGCAGGGTAACTATGGCTACACCTTC.

This clonotype was counted at least ten times. J is TRBJ2-1 and V is TRBV12-3 or TRBV12-4, with 10 bases aligning to TRBD1. CDR3 length equals 15 residues. The trim removed 3 bases at V and 6 bases at J, leaving 5 bases unmatched. CDR3 sequence: CASSLGTGAFNEQFF. CDR3 DNA: TGTGCCAGCAGTTTGGGGACAGGGGCCTTCAATGAGCAGTTCTTC.

The chain couples TRBV21-1 to TRBJ2-1; TRBD1 was called by the table and not checked on the DNA. TRBV21-1 counts as a pseudogene. The CDR3 runs to 18 residues. In DNA form, the CDR3 reads TGTGCCAGCAGCAAAGGGCCAGGAAACAGGTTCCACTACAATGAGCAGTTCTTC. The encoded protein is CASSKGPGNRFHYNEQFF.

This clonotype has more than one count but fewer than ten. CDR3 nucleotides: TGTGCCAGCAGTGATTCCGGCTCCTACAATGAGCAGTTCTTC. It codes for CASSDSGSYNEQFF. The chain couples TRBV2 to TRBJ2-1, with D hard to call. Germline values: CDR1 SNHLY, CDR2 FYNNEI. Trimming left V 3 bases short and J 0 bases short, with 6 bases between. The CDR3 runs to 14 residues.

This clonotype has just a few counts. The rearrangement uses TRBV6-1 and TRBJ2-2; D not certain. The CDR3 length is 15 residues. Germline assignment: CDR1 MNHNS and CDR2 SASEGT. The V gene lost 5 bases and the J gene lost 4 bases, with 14 bases spanning the gap. This chain's CDR3 is CASSTMGIGTGELFF. CDR3 in DNA: TGTGCCAGCAGTACAATGGGGATCGGCACCGGGGAGCTGTTTTTT.

This clonotype was seen a handful of times. The CDR3, as DNA: TGTGCCAGCAGTGTGATGAACACTGAAGCTTTCTTT. Protein product: CASSVMNTEAFF. This chain joins TRBV12-3 or TRBV12-4 and TRBJ1-1; D remains unclear. This CDR3 region has 12 residues. Trimming left V 5 bases short and J 0 bases short, with 4 bases between.